The next 9 T cell receptor beta chains were all read from a single sample in a study of Ad26.COV2.S vaccination and SARS-CoV-2 variants. Using immunoSEQ multiplex PCR, the repertoire was profiled, and TCRdb retains in-frame clones only, with some absent. The top ten clones hold about 4.4% of a sample with around 450,000 clones, around 91% of them seen once. Sample treatment: approximately 18 received Ad26.COV2.S at low or high dose, single or two shots; about 5 received placebo; per-sample allocation not given. On day 63 after the first injection, vaccine and placebo recipients gave samples. Sequencing used peripheral blood, obtained in a trial of Ad26.COV2.S vaccine versus placebo. The source of these receptors is a person aged 18-60 years who received the Ad26.COV2.S COVID-19 vaccine or a placebo.

The rearrangement joins TRBV7-2 to TRBJ1-4; 7 bases are a match to TRBD1. Germline CDR1 SGHTA, CDR2 FQGNSA. V was clipped by 1 base and J by 3 bases; unmatched bases: 8. This CDR3 is 17 amino acids long. CDR3 DNA: TGTGCCAGCAGCTTAGGGACAGGATTAGGAGCTAATGAAAAACTGTTTTTT. Protein sequence: CASSLGTGLGANEKLFF.

V gene TRBV5-1 combines with J gene TRBJ2-1; D is uncertain. Deletions cut 0 bases from V and 10 bases from J, with 11 bases between. Germline V gene lookup returns CDR1 SGHRS and CDR2 YFSETQ. The CDR3 covers 13 residues. CDR3 in amino acids: CASSLGTQFEQFF. CDR3 nucleotides: TGCGCCAGCAGCTTGGGCACTCAATTCGAGCAGTTCTTC.

The J gene is TRBJ2-7, the V gene TRBV27; a possible D gene is TRBD2 (5 bases). This CDR3 spans 14 amino acids. Per the germline V gene, CDR1 is MNHEY and CDR2 is SMNVEV (reference sequence). The V gene lost 5 bases and the J gene lost 0 bases, with 11 bases spanning the gap. The CDR3 DNA follows: TGTGCCAGCAGTATAGGACTTAGCTCCTACGAGCAGTACTTC. Amino acid sequence: CASSIGLSSYEQYF.

This clone was detected a few times. J is TRBJ2-7 and V is TRBV10-3; TRBD2 matches 12 bases. The germline V gene has CDR1 ENHRY and CDR2 SYGVKD. V dropped 5 bases and J dropped 3; count of bases not matched to a gene: 8. The length of the CDR3 is 16 residues. The CDR3 protein is CAISTSTSGSNYEQYF. The DNA of the CDR3 is TGTGCCATCAGTACTTCGACTAGCGGGAGTAACTACGAGCAGTACTTC.

The V call is TRBV6-4, the J call TRBJ2-7; no firm D call. The germline V and J ends were trimmed by 3 bases and 4 bases, with 19 bases remaining between them. CDR1 is MRHNA, CDR2 SNTAGT, per germline. The CDR3 extends over 16 amino acids. The CDR3 sequence is CASSENEAPGRYEQYF. The CDR3, as DNA: TGTGCCAGCAGTGAAAACGAAGCCCCCGGGCGATACGAGCAGTACTTC.

The CDR3 DNA is TGTGCCAGCAGCCCCGGCAGGGTGGGTGAAAAACTGTTTTTT. Translating it yields CASSPGRVGEKLFF. This chain connects TRBV6-6 to TRBJ1-4; possibly TRBD1 for D (5 bases). The V end lost 6 bases, the J end lost 7 bases, and 15 bases lay between the germline ends. The germline gives CDR1 MNHNY, CDR2 SVGAGI (reference sequence). The CDR3 runs to 14 residues.

The V gene is TRBV5-4, the J gene TRBJ1-6; D gene uncertain. The CDR3 has 15 amino acids. Trimming left V 0 bases short and J 4 bases short, with 8 bases between. From germline, CDR1 is SGHNT and CDR2 YYREEE (reference sequence). CDR3 sequence reads: CASSLDSSYNSPLHF. Written as DNA, the CDR3 is TGTGCCAGCAGCTTGGACAGCTCATATAATTCACCCCTCCACTTT. Full variable domain (remainder filled in from reference TRBV5-4 and TRBJ1-6): ETGVTQSPTHLIKTRGQQVTLRCSSQSGHNTVSWYQQALGQGPQFIFQYYREEENGRGNFPPRFSGLQFPNYSSELNVNALELDDSALYLCASSLDSSYNSPLHFGNGTRLTVT.

The chain is built from TRBV27 and TRBJ2-1; 9 bases are shared with TRBD2. The CDR3 consists of 15 residues. The junction had 9 bases not matched to a gene; V was cut back by 5 bases and J by 7 bases. Germline loops: CDR1 MNHEY, CDR2 SMNVEV (reference sequence). The CDR3 region is CASSPLAGGLNEQFF. DNA of the CDR3: TGTGCCAGCAGTCCCCTTGCGGGAGGGTTAAATGAGCAGTTCTTC.

V usage is TRBV19 and J usage is TRBJ2-7; TRBD2 agrees at 8 bases. The germline V gene encodes CDR1 LNHDA and CDR2 SQIVND (reference sequence). The J segment lost 0 bases and the V segment lost 6 bases, leaving 10 bases of the junction unmatched. CDR3 length equals 16 residues. The CDR3 loop is CASSKTPAGVSYEQYF. CDR3 coding DNA: TGTGCCAGTAGCAAGACCCCAGCGGGAGTCTCCTACGAGCAGTACTTC.